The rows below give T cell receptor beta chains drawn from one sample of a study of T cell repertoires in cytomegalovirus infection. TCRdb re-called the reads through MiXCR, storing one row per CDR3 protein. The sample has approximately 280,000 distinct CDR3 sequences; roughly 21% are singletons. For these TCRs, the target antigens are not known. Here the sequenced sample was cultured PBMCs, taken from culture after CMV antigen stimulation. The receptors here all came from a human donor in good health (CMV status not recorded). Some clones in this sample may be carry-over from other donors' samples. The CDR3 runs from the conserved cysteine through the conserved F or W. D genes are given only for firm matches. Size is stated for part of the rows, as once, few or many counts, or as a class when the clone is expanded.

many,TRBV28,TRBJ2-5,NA,TGTGCCAGCTCTGAGGGCAGGGAAGAGACCCAGTACTTC,CASSEGREETQYF
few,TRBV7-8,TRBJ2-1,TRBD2,TGTGCCAGCAGCACGAGCGGGAGTTTAAGCAATGAGCAGTTCTTC,CASSTSGSLSNEQFF
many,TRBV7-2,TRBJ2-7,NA,TGTGCCAGCAGCTTCCGGGACCCGCCCTACGAGCAGTACTTC,CASSFRDPPYEQYF
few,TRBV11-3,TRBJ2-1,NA,TGTGCCAGCAGCTTAGAAGTGAACAATGAGCAGTTCTTC,CASSLEVNNEQFF
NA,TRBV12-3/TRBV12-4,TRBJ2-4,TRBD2,TGTGCCAGCAGCTTTAGTCCGGGAGGAGCCAAAAACATTCAGTACTTC,CASSFSPGGAKNIQYF
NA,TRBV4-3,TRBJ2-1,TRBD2,TGCGCCAGCAGCCACCCTAGCGGGGGGGGTTTGGAGCAGTTCTTC,CASSHPSGGGLEQFF
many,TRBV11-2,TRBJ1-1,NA,TGTGCCAGCAGCTTTAACCCGAACACTGAAGCTTTCTTT,CASSFNPNTEAFF
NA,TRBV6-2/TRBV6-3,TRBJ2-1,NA,TGTGCCACCGCCCTACGCAATGAGCAGTTCTTC,CATALRNEQFF
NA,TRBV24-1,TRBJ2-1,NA,TGTGCCACCAGTGCGCTAGCTGTTAATGAGCAGTTCTTC,CATSALAVNEQFF
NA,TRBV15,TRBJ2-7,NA,TGTGCCACCAGCAGAGGGAAGGGACCCTACGAGCAGTACTTC,CATSRGKGPYEQYF
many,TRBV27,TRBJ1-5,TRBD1,TGTGCCAGCGCGGCCGGGACAGGGGGGCCCCAGCATTTT,CASAAGTGGPQHF
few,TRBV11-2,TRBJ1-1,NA,TGTGCCAGCAGCTTTAGGACTAAGAACACTGAAGCTTTCTTT,CASSFRTKNTEAFF
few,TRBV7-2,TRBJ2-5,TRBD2,TGTGCCAGCAGCTCTTCGCCCGGGGGGACAGAGACCCAGTACTTC,CASSSSPGGTETQYF
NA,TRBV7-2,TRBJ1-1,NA,TGTGCCAGCAGCTTAGAGCAGGGGAGACCGAACACTGAAGCTTTCTTT,CASSLEQGRPNTEAFF
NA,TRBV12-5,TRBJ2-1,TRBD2,TGTGCTAGTGGTCAAAGCGGGAGGGCCCGGAATGAGCAGTTCTTC,CASGQSGRARNEQFF
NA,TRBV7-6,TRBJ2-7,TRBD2,TGTGCCAGCAGCTTCGAGCGGGAGGTTTCCGAGCAGTACTTC,CASSFEREVSEQYF
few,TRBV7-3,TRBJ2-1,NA,TGTGCCAGCAGCTTAAGTGGCGGTCATTACTACAATGAGCAGTTCTTC,CASSLSGGHYYNEQFF
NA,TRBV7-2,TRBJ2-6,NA,TGTGCCAGCAGCTCCTGGTCCGATTCTGGGGCCAACGTCCTGACTTTC,CASSSWSDSGANVLTF
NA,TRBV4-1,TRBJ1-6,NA,TGCGCCAGCAGCCAGTTCACCGGGACGGGATTCTCCTATAATTCACCCCTCCACTTT,CASSQFTGTGFSYNSPLHF
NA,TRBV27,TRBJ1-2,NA,TGTGCCAGCAGTACCACGGGGACGGGTATCTATGGCTACACCTTC,CASSTTGTGIYGYTF
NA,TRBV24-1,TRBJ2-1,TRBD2,TGTGCCACCAGTGGCCTAGCGGGAGGGCCGAACAATGAGCAGTTCTTC,CATSGLAGGPNNEQFF
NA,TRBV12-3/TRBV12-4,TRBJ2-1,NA,TGTGCCAGCAGTTTCCCCGCCGCGGAGGGTCGTAATGAGCAGTTCTTC,CASSFPAAEGRNEQFF
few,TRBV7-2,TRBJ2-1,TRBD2,TGTGCCAGCAGCTTAGGTCTAGCGGGAGGAAACAATGAGCAGTTCTTC,CASSLGLAGGNNEQFF
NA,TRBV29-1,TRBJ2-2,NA,TGCAGCGCCTTAAGACTGACCGGGGAGCTGTTTTTT,CSALRLTGELFF
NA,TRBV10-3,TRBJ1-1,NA,TGTGCCATCAGCGTGGACAGGAACACTGAAGCTTTCTTT,CAISVDRNTEAFF
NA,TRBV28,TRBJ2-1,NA,TGTGCCAGCAGCTCCGTGGGGGGCAATGAGCAGTTCTTC,CASSSVGGNEQFF
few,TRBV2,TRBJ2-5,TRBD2,TGTGCCAGCAGTGACATCTTGGCGGGAGGAGGGAAAGAGACCCAGTACTTC,CASSDILAGGGKETQYF
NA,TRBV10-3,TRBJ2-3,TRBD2,TGTGCCATCACATTAAACAGCGGGAGGCCAACTAGCACAGATACGCAGTATTTT,CAITLNSGRPTSTDTQYF
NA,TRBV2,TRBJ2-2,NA,TGTGCCAGCAGTGAGGAAAGGGCGGGCACCGGGGAGCTGTTTTTT,CASSEERAGTGELFF
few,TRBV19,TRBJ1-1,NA,TGTGCCAGTAACAACCCTTTGAGTAACACTGAAGCTTTCTTT,CASNNPLSNTEAFF
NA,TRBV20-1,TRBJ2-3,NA,TGCAGTGCCCGGCCCTATGGCCAAATGTCGGATACGCAGTATTTT,CSARPYGQMSDTQYF
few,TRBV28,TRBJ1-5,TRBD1,TGTGCCAGCAGTCCAGCGACAGGGGGCTATCAGCCCCAGCATTTT,CASSPATGGYQPQHF
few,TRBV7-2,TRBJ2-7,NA,TGTGCCAGCAGCCTTGGGGGAGCGGGACAGCTGTCCTACGAGCAGTACTTC,CASSLGGAGQLSYEQYF
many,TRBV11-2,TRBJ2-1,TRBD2,TGTGCCAGCAGCTTAACCCCCAGACTAGCTACTAGCTCCTACAATGAGCAGTTCTTC,CASSLTPRLATSSYNEQFF
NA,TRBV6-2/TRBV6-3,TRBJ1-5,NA,TGTGCCAGCAGAAAGACACCTGCTCAATGGACCCAGCATTTT,CASRKTPAQWTQHF
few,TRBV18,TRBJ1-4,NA,TGTGCCAGCTCACCAATGGGGGACCCCAATGAAAAACTGTTTTTT,CASSPMGDPNEKLFF
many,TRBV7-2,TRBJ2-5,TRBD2,TGTGCCAGCAGCAGGCGCGGGGGAGAGACCCAGTACTTC,CASSRRGGETQYF
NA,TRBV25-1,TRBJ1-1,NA,TGTGCCAGCAGTGCAACCCGTATCCGGGATCCTGAAGCTTTCTTT,CASSATRIRDPEAFF
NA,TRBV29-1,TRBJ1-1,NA,TGCAGCGTAGGGAGGGGGGGGGAGATGTACACTGAAGCTTTCTTT,CSVGRGGEMYTEAFF
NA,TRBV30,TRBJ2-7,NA,TGTGCCTGGAGCGCCAACGTCTACGAGCAGTACTTC,CAWSANVYEQYF